These 21 T cell receptor beta chains originate from one sample sequenced in a study of T cells after yellow fever vaccination. TCRdb recomputed calls from the 5' RACE reads with MiXCR, one row per CDR3 protein. The sample has 610,000 or so distinct CDR3 sequences, roughly an eighth seen once. The sample consisted of PBMCs, taken on the day of the yellow fever booster vaccination. These receptors were taken from a man aged 25-40 years who received the YFV17D yellow fever vaccine.

This rearrangement joins TRBV14 to TRBJ2-1, with 10 bases aligning to TRBD2. After removal of 0 bases from V and 9 bases from J, the junction contained 14 bases not matched to a gene. CDR1 is SGHDN and CDR2 is FVKESK in the germline V gene. CDR3 length: 18 residues. CDR3 nucleotide sequence: TGTGCCAGCAGCCAAGATGGACCGGGACTAGCGTCCTTGGGTGAGCAGTTCTTC. It codes for CASSQDGPGLASLGEQFF.

This clonotype has a handful of counts. The gene calls are TRBV4-2 and TRBJ2-7; D possibly corresponds to TRBD2 (6 bases). Trimming pared 0 bases from V and 5 bases from J, leaving 17 bases between. The germline V gene encodes CDR1 LGHNA and CDR2 YNFKEQ. This CDR3 has 16 residues. CDR3 in DNA: TGTGCCAGCAGCCAAGATTTCACGGGAGCAGGGAACGAGCAGTACTTC. This translates into CASSQDFTGAGNEQYF.

This clonotype was seen a handful of times. This rearrangement joins TRBV12-3 or TRBV12-4 to TRBJ2-2; no clear D. This CDR3 has 13 residues. Trimming stripped 1 base from V and 3 bases from J, with 3 bases between. CDR3 DNA: TGTGCCAGCAGTTTAGAACACACCGGGGAGCTGTTTTTT. This sequence encodes CASSLEHTGELFF.

This clonotype was observed a few times. The chain has TRBV20-1 and TRBJ2-2; D not certain. The CDR3 is 15 amino acids. Trimming removed 5 bases at V and 1 base at J, with 14 bases between. Germline CDR1 and CDR2: DFQATT and SNEGSKA (reference sequence). DNA for the CDR3: TGCAGTGCTCAGACCTCCTCAAGGAACACCGGGGAGCTGTTTTTT. Translating gives CSAQTSSRNTGELFF.

The gene calls are TRBV29-1 and TRBJ1-1; D is possibly TRBD1 (6 bases). Germline lookup yields CDR1 SQVTM and CDR2 ANQGSEA. The CDR3 contains 13 residues. V was trimmed by 2 bases and J by 1 base, leaving 8 bases between them. This CDR3 reads CSVETGKNTEAFF. The CDR3 DNA reads TGCAGCGTTGAAACAGGGAAGAACACTGAAGCTTTCTTT.

This chain links TRBV7-2 with TRBJ2-3, with 10 bases aligning to TRBD2. CDR1 SGHTA and CDR2 FQGNSA come from the germline V gene. The CDR3 has 16 amino acids. V dropped 4 bases and J dropped 6; count of bases not matched to a gene: 10. The CDR3 DNA reads TGTGCCAGCAGCTCTCGAGCGGGAGGGACAATTGATACGCAGTATTTT. This gives the protein CASSSRAGGTIDTQYF.

This sequence joins TRBV29-1 and TRBJ1-1, with D possibly being TRBD1 (5 bases). Trimming stripped 7 bases from V and 2 bases from J, with 14 bases between. Per germline, CDR1 SQVTM and CDR2 ANQGSEA. This CDR3 contains 13 residues. The CDR3 nucleotides read TGCAGCGCCCACGGGGGTACAAACACTGAAGCTTTCTTT. It translates to CSAHGGTNTEAFF.

The genes are TRBV20-1 and TRBJ1-1; weak D call: TRBD1 (6 bases). Between the trimmed V and J ends, which lost 1 base and 2 bases, there was a span of 20 bases. CDR1 and CDR2 from the germline V gene are DFQATT and SNEGSKA (reference sequence). This CDR3 comprises 17 residues. CDR3 loop: CSARAGGPLSSNTEAFF. CDR3 nucleotide sequence: TGCAGTGCTAGAGCGGGGGGGCCCCTCTCATCCAACACTGAAGCTTTCTTT.

V and J are TRBV15 and TRBJ2-5, with 9 bases that match TRBD1. Germline V gene sequence: CDR1 LNHNV, CDR2 YYDKDF (reference sequence). The CDR3 has 15 residues. Unmatched junction bases numbered 9, after V lost 6 bases and J lost 4 bases. CDR3 bases: TGTGCCACCAGGACACCCGGGACAGGGTTAGAGACCCAGTACTTC. Residues: CATRTPGTGLETQYF.

The gene calls are TRBV12-3 or TRBV12-4 and TRBJ2-7; D remains ambiguous. V lost 5 bases to trimming and J lost 3 bases, with 11 bases between them. This CDR3 has 13 amino acids. CDR3 region: CASSARWDYEQYF. CDR3 sequence (DNA): TGTGCCAGCAGTGCCCGATGGGACTACGAGCAGTACTTC.

This clonotype was seen a few times. This chain uses TRBV12-3 or TRBV12-4 with TRBJ2-2; D unclear. V dropped 8 bases and J dropped 2 bases, with 9 bases sitting between them. CDR3 length: 13 residues. CDR3 nucleotides: TGTGCCAGCGCGGCGACCAACACCGGGGAGCTGTTTTTT. Its translation is CASAATNTGELFF.

The chain has TRBV20-1 and TRBJ2-3; 9 nucleotides agree with TRBD2. Germline V gene sequence: CDR1 DFQATT, CDR2 SNEGSKA (reference sequence). The CDR3 has 13 amino acids. V lost 4 bases and J lost 3; bases outside the gene matches: 2. CDR3 sequence (DNA): TGCAGTGCTATTAGCGGGAGAACAGATACGCAGTATTTT. Amino acids: CSAISGRTDTQYF.

This clonotype has a count of ten or more. The chain employs TRBV7-8 and TRBJ2-2, with TRBD2 as a possible D gene (6 bases). Germline V gene lookup returns CDR1 SGHVS and CDR2 FQNEAQ. Trimming took 5 bases from V and 2 from J, leaving 9 bases between them. The CDR3 consists of 14 residues. CDR3 amino acids: CASSREFNTGELFF. The CDR3 DNA reads as TGTGCCAGCAGCCGGGAGTTCAACACCGGGGAGCTGTTTTTT.

This chain joins TRBV20-1 and TRBJ2-7; D remains ambiguous. The V end lost 1 base, the J end lost 6 bases, and 7 bases lay between the germline ends. This CDR3 comprises 11 residues. Germline V lookup: CDR1 DFQATT, CDR2 SNEGSKA (reference sequence). CDR3 region: CSARGEIEQYF. DNA for the CDR3: TGCAGTGCTAGAGGGGAAATCGAGCAGTACTTC.

This chain uses TRBV6-1 with TRBJ2-3; D is uncertain. V dropped 5 bases and J dropped 2 bases, with 8 bases sitting between them. CDR1 MNHNS and CDR2 SASEGT come from the germline V gene. The CDR3 totals 13 residues. In nucleotides, the CDR3 is TGTGCCAGCAGTCGATCGTTCACAGATACGCAGTATTTT. It encodes CASSRSFTDTQYF.

The chain uses TRBV19 and TRBJ2-1, with D tentatively TRBD2 (6 bases). The CDR3 is 15 residues long. V gave up 6 bases and J gave up 6 bases, with 18 bases separating them. Germline assignment: CDR1 LNHDA and CDR2 SQIVND (reference sequence). CDR3 coding DNA: TGTGCCAGTAGGGGTGTGCAGCGGGCCCCCAATGAGCAGTTCTTC. This codes for CASRGVQRAPNEQFF. Using reference TRBV19 and TRBJ2-1 for the parts outside the CDR3, the full variable domain is DGGITQSPKYLFRKEGQNVTLSCEQNLNHDAMYWYRQDPGQGLRLIYYSQIVNDFQKGDIAEGYSVSREKKESFPLTVTSAQKNPTAFYLCASRGVQRAPNEQFFGPGTRLTVL.

The chain carries TRBV12-3 or TRBV12-4 and TRBJ2-2; D remains ambiguous. Trimming cost V 3 bases and J 7 bases, with 12 bases left between them. CDR3 length: 14 amino acids. The DNA of the CDR3 is TGTGCCAGCAGTTTTTACGGTCCGGACGGGGAGCTGTTTTTT. Its translation is CASSFYGPDGELFF.

The table lists this clonotype with a few counts. The chain recombines TRBV6-5 with TRBJ2-5; D is undetermined. Germline V gene data show CDR1 as MNHEY and CDR2 as SVGAGI. The CDR3 sequence is 13 residues long. Trimming stripped 2 bases from V and 5 bases from J, with 9 bases between. CDR3 loop: CASSYLLGETQYF. The CDR3 nucleotides are TGTGCCAGCAGTTACCTATTAGGCGAGACCCAGTACTTC.

The rearrangement joins TRBV19 to TRBJ2-1, with 7 bases matching TRBD1. The CDR3 sequence is 15 residues long. In germline, CDR1 is LNHDA, CDR2 SQIVND (reference sequence). The V gene end was trimmed by 1 base and the J gene end by 2 bases; junction bases not matched to a gene: 2. The CDR3 nucleotides read TGTGCCAGTAGTATAGGAGGGGGCGCCTACAATGAGCAGTTCTTC. It is translated as CASSIGGGAYNEQFF.

The chain recombines TRBV20-1 with TRBJ1-5; the match to TRBD1 covers 8 bases. After removal of 5 bases from V and 1 base from J, the junction contained 7 bases not matched to a gene. Germline CDR1 and CDR2: DFQATT and SNEGSKA (reference sequence). This CDR3 is 15 amino acids long. DNA for the CDR3: TGCAGTGCTGGACAGGGAGGTGGAAGCAATCAGCCCCAGCATTTT. Amino acid sequence: CSAGQGGGSNQPQHF.

Only a few counts were recorded for this clonotype. At one boundary the junction diverges from the germline segment, which might be a read error. The rearrangement links TRBV12-3 or TRBV12-4 to TRBJ2-7, with a weak D call TRBD1 (5 bases). CDR3 length equals 11 residues. The CDR3 DNA reads TGTGCCAGCAGTTTAGGGGGCTCGCAGGACTTC. Translated, it gives CASSLGGSQDF.